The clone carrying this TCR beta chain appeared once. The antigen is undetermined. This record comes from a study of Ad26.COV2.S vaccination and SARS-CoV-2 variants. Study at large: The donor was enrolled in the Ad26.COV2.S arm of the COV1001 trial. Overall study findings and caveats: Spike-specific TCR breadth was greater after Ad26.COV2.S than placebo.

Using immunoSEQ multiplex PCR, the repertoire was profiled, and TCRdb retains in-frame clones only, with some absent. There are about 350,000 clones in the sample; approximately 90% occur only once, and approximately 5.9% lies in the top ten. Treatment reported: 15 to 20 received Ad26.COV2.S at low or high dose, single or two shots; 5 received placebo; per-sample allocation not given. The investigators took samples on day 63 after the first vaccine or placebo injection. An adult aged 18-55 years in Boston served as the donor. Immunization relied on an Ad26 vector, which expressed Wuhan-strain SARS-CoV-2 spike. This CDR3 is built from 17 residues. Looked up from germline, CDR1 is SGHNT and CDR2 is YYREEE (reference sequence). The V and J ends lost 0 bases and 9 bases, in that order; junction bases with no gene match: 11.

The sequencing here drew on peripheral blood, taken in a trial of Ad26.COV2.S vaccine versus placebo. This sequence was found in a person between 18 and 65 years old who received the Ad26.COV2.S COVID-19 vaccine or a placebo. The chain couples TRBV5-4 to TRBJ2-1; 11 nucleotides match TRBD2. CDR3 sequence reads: CASSLDSGGASRGEQFF. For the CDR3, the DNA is TGTGCCAGCAGCTTGGATAGCGGGGGGGCATCCCGGGGTGAGCAGTTCTTC.